These T cell receptor beta chains were read from a single sample in a study of human T cells and chemical hapten exposure. Each CDR3 protein is one row after TCRdb ran MiXCR on the RACE reads. The sample yields 80,000 to 95,000 distinct CDR3 sequences, roughly 10% seen once. This specimen consisted of whole blood, obtained in connection with sensitization to the hapten diphenylcyclopropenone (DPC). These receptors originate from a man aged 18 to 30 with alopecia areata. Some clones in this sample may be carry-over from other donors' samples. Both conserved end residues are trimmed from each CDR3. Each record gives: V gene, CDR3 protein.

v_gene: TRBV20-1
CDR3aa: SASKRAGYT

v_gene: TRBV5-1
CDR3aa: ASCQGQPQH

v_gene: TRBV20-1
CDR3aa: SAKRPDRGVADTQY

v_gene: TRBV12-3/TRBV12-4
CDR3aa: ATLGLAGGQETQY

v_gene: TRBV9
CDR3aa: ASSVEGYYGYT

v_gene: TRBV12-3/TRBV12-4
CDR3aa: ASSFLSGHGQPQH

v_gene: TRBV7-8
CDR3aa: ASSLNRHEQY

v_gene: TRBV18
CDR3aa: ASSDGVNTEAF

v_gene: TRBV19
CDR3aa: ASSIDLPDGTDTQY

v_gene: TRBV10-3
CDR3aa: AIRAGGGTDTQY

v_gene: TRBV7-2
CDR3aa: ASSLGVGPSGGSGSYNEQF

v_gene: TRBV6-4
CDR3aa: ASSNWTGQETQY

v_gene: TRBV4-3
CDR3aa: ASSRGQQSYEQY

v_gene: TRBV6-1
CDR3aa: ASSEPGLAGRFSGANVLT

v_gene: TRBV28
CDR3aa: ASRSTSGGWNEQF

v_gene: TRBV4-1
CDR3aa: ASSHAPGGAYEQY

v_gene: TRBV6-1
CDR3aa: ASSEPSTPGQIDQPQH

v_gene: TRBV6-2/TRBV6-3
CDR3aa: ASSYGGAASYNEQF

v_gene: TRBV7-8
CDR3aa: ASSLVGGGVETQY

v_gene: TRBV4-3
CDR3aa: ASSQDGRDYGYT

v_gene: TRBV11-2
CDR3aa: ASSPGTPRDTQY

v_gene: TRBV2
CDR3aa: ASSDPDAGVTDTQY

v_gene: TRBV20-1
CDR3aa: SARDLDRIGNEQF

v_gene: TRBV12-3/TRBV12-4
CDR3aa: ASSLAGLGGYT

v_gene: TRBV10-3
CDR3aa: AISDGNGDTGELF

v_gene: TRBV10-1
CDR3aa: ASSEPGGEDQPQH

v_gene: TRBV10-3
CDR3aa: AISGTAISYEQY

v_gene: TRBV4-3
CDR3aa: ASSQDEGNAYEQY

v_gene: TRBV7-9
CDR3aa: ASSASDRGNGYT